A selection of T cell receptor beta chains follows, all from one sample in a study of blood T cell repertoires in COVID-19. The assay was immunoSEQ multiplex PCR, and TCRdb's table has in-frame clones only and misses some. The sample has 200,000 to 250,000 clones, roughly 80% seen once. The sample consisted of peripheral blood. These receptors were collected from a woman between 45 and 60 years old with acute or convalescent COVID-19. Both conserved end residues are trimmed from each CDR3. Where a row states a size, it is once, few, many or the class of an expanded clone; other rows omit it.

CDR3 protein: ASSQLLNTEAF; V gene: TRBV12-3/TRBV12-4; clone size: .
CDR3 protein: ASSDGASPGYT; V gene: TRBV28; clone size: .
CDR3 protein: ATSEGDRGNYGYT; V gene: TRBV24-1; clone size: .
CDR3 protein: ASSLETDHRVNEQF; V gene: TRBV11-1; clone size: once
CDR3 protein: ASSLGGNTEAF; V gene: TRBV5-6; clone size: once
CDR3 protein: ASSDRVSAEAF; V gene: TRBV7-9; clone size: .
CDR3 protein: ASSQDREGRAAQY; V gene: TRBV4-1; clone size: .
CDR3 protein: ASSQARGIQPQH; V gene: TRBV4-1; clone size: .
CDR3 protein: ASSTTGTTNEKLF; V gene: TRBV6-5; clone size: .
CDR3 protein: ASSLGAVNNEQF; V gene: TRBV7-2; clone size: .
CDR3 protein: ASSQWGGGRSTGELF; V gene: TRBV3-1/TRBV3-2; clone size: .
CDR3 protein: ASSRQGANTEAF; V gene: TRBV27; clone size: .
CDR3 protein: ASSQGRGGYGYT; V gene: TRBV3-1/TRBV3-2; clone size: once
CDR3 protein: ASSLGWSSGIGDEQF; V gene: TRBV13; clone size: .
CDR3 protein: ASSLTGLGTDTQY; V gene: TRBV4-1; clone size: .
CDR3 protein: ASSQGGSSGNTIY; V gene: TRBV4-3; clone size: .
CDR3 protein: ASSLAGTANTEAF; V gene: TRBV5-1; clone size: .
CDR3 protein: ASSGGLGARGYT; V gene: TRBV2; clone size: .
CDR3 protein: ASTHSNYGYT; V gene: TRBV19; clone size: .
CDR3 protein: ASTWTGGAEEQY; V gene: TRBV6-5; clone size: .
CDR3 protein: ATSDPGLAGGAQETQY; V gene: TRBV24-1; clone size: many
CDR3 protein: ASSQDSRWTEAF; V gene: TRBV14; clone size: .
CDR3 protein: ATSDFGQGEDTQY; V gene: TRBV24-1; clone size: .
CDR3 protein: ASRGQGTEQY; V gene: TRBV27; clone size: .
CDR3 protein: ASSITGSNQPQH; V gene: TRBV7-2; clone size: .
CDR3 protein: ASSRRTGTDTQY; V gene: TRBV28; clone size: once
CDR3 protein: ASSLAGGSEQY; V gene: TRBV11-3; clone size: .
CDR3 protein: ASRGQVYSYEQY; V gene: TRBV28; clone size: .
CDR3 protein: AAAGGYEQY; V gene: TRBV28; clone size: .
CDR3 protein: ASTKGLEYEQY; V gene: TRBV6-5; clone size: .
CDR3 protein: ASSLPGQGRETQY; V gene: TRBV3-1/TRBV3-2; clone size: few
CDR3 protein: AWQRGPGANVLT; V gene: TRBV30; clone size: .
CDR3 protein: ASSLGDSPYEQY; V gene: TRBV5-1; clone size: .
CDR3 protein: ASSQGRGGQTDTQY; V gene: TRBV14; clone size: .
CDR3 protein: ASSYRSGEAF; V gene: TRBV6-2/TRBV6-3; clone size: .
CDR3 protein: ASSISGGANEQF; V gene: TRBV11-1; clone size: .
CDR3 protein: ASRSYRGSNQPQH; V gene: TRBV27; clone size: .
CDR3 protein: ASRLAGGESYEQY; V gene: TRBV28; clone size: .
CDR3 protein: ASSSRTGGNTEAF; V gene: TRBV5-5; clone size: .
CDR3 protein: ASKGAYNEQF; V gene: TRBV2; clone size: .
CDR3 protein: ATRRGGNTEAF; V gene: TRBV7-2; clone size: .
CDR3 protein: AWSSEEANYGYT; V gene: TRBV30; clone size: once
CDR3 protein: ASSLDSSTDTQY; V gene: TRBV27; clone size: .
CDR3 protein: ARILSSGEGSPLH; V gene: TRBV5-3; clone size: .
CDR3 protein: ASSETPLAGGRGEQF; V gene: TRBV10-1; clone size: .
CDR3 protein: ASSPRRAGETNEQF; V gene: TRBV18; clone size: .
CDR3 protein: ASSFGQSSYGYT; V gene: TRBV6-2/TRBV6-3; clone size: .
CDR3 protein: SASRSSRSDQPQH; V gene: TRBV20-1; clone size: few
CDR3 protein: ASSPRQGGSSPLH; V gene: TRBV27; clone size: once
CDR3 protein: SVGQGGGNQPQH; V gene: TRBV29-1; clone size: .
CDR3 protein: ASSLQGGETQY; V gene: TRBV4-1; clone size: .